These T cell receptor beta chains were read from a single sample in a study of CD8 T cells in Susac syndrome. A single record per CDR3 protein comes from TCRdb applying MiXCR to the immunoSEQ multiplex PCR reads. There are around 46,000 distinct CDR3 sequences in the sample; roughly 92% occur only once, and roughly 0.4% lies in the top ten. Sequenced material: CD8+ T cells from PBMCs. Every receptor here comes from a human donor in good health. Each CDR3 is given with its conserved first and last residue. The order of the fields is J gene, D gene, clone size, V gene, CDR3 DNA, CDR3 protein. D genes are given only for firm matches. Rows give clone size only sometimes, using once, few, many, or a class for an expanded clone.

J: TRBJ2-1
D: .
size: .
V: TRBV13
DNA: TGTGCCAGCAGTCCGATTACCCTCGGGAATGAGCAGTTCTTC
CDR3: CASSPITLGNEQFF

J: TRBJ2-4
D: .
size: .
V: TRBV3-1
DNA: TGTGCCAGCAGCCAAGAGGGGGACGGGAAAAACATTCAGTACTTC
CDR3: CASSQEGDGKNIQYF

J: TRBJ2-2
D: TRBD2
size: .
V: TRBV6-5
DNA: TGTGCCAGCAGTTCCACCGGTACTAGCGGGATCGACACCGGGGAGCTGTTTTTT
CDR3: CASSSTGTSGIDTGELFF

J: TRBJ2-2
D: .
size: .
V: TRBV30
DNA: TGTGCCTGGAAAGGGGAAGGGGACACCGGGGAGCTGTTTTTT
CDR3: CAWKGEGDTGELFF

J: TRBJ2-6
D: TRBD1
size: .
V: TRBV30
DNA: TGTGCCTGGAATAAGTGGACAGGGGAGACTGGGGCCAACGTCCTGACTTTC
CDR3: CAWNKWTGETGANVLTF

J: TRBJ1-1
D: .
size: .
V: TRBV29-1
DNA: TGCAGCTCTCCAGGGGCCACTGAAGCTTTCTTT
CDR3: CSSPGATEAFF

J: TRBJ1-2
D: .
size: .
V: TRBV29-1
DNA: TGCAGCGTTGAAGGGGTCTCCTATGGCTACACCTTC
CDR3: CSVEGVSYGYTF

J: TRBJ1-2
D: .
size: .
V: TRBV29-1
DNA: TGCAGCGGGGAAGCCTCCGGGGGCTACACCTTC
CDR3: CSGEASGGYTF

J: TRBJ1-5
D: TRBD1
size: .
V: TRBV2
DNA: TGTGCCAGCAGGTCGACAGGGGAGGGTAGCAATCAGCCCCAGCATTTT
CDR3: CASRSTGEGSNQPQHF

J: TRBJ1-2
D: .
size: .
V: TRBV3-1
DNA: TGTGCCAGCAGCCAAGATGGGGTCGACAGAGGCTATGGCTACACCTTC
CDR3: CASSQDGVDRGYGYTF

J: TRBJ2-2
D: .
size: .
V: TRBV12-3/TRBV12-4
DNA: TGTGCCAGCACCTCCAGGGCCGGCGGGGAGCTGTTTTTT
CDR3: CASTSRAGGELFF

J: TRBJ2-2
D: TRBD2
size: once
V: TRBV7-9
DNA: TGTGCCAGGACCGGGAGGGAAGGGACCGGGGAGCTGTTTTTT
CDR3: CARTGREGTGELFF

J: TRBJ2-1
D: .
size: .
V: TRBV20-1
DNA: TGCAGTGCCGGGAGCTTCTCCTACAATGAGCAGTTCTTC
CDR3: CSAGSFSYNEQFF

J: TRBJ1-1
D: .
size: .
V: TRBV7-2
DNA: TGTGCCAGCAGCATACCCGATTGGGGGCGTACTGAAGCTTTCTTT
CDR3: CASSIPDWGRTEAFF

J: TRBJ2-1
D: TRBD2
size: .
V: TRBV20-1
DNA: TGCAGTGCCATGGATGGGCTAGCGGTTTCCTACAATGAGCAGTTCTTC
CDR3: CSAMDGLAVSYNEQFF

J: TRBJ1-2
D: .
size: .
V: TRBV12-3/TRBV12-4
DNA: TGTGCCAGCAGTTTCTTCGTCAGGCCCAACTATGGCTACACCTTC
CDR3: CASSFFVRPNYGYTF

J: TRBJ2-4
D: TRBD2
size: .
V: TRBV4-3
DNA: TGCGCCAGCAGCCTTGGAGTCGGGAGGGTTGTCAAAAACATTCAGTACTTC
CDR3: CASSLGVGRVVKNIQYF

J: TRBJ2-5
D: .
size: .
V: TRBV18
DNA: TGTGCCAGCTCAAGCCTGAGACAAGAGACCCAGTACTTC
CDR3: CASSSLRQETQYF

J: TRBJ2-7
D: .
size: once
V: TRBV11-2
DNA: TGTGCCAGCAGCTGGGGCGGGTACTCTCGCTCCTACGAGCAGTACTTC
CDR3: CASSWGGYSRSYEQYF

J: TRBJ2-7
D: TRBD1
size: .
V: TRBV19
DNA: TGTGCCAGTAGTCCCGGGACAGGTACCTACGAGCAGTACTTC
CDR3: CASSPGTGTYEQYF

J: TRBJ2-4
D: TRBD2
size: .
V: TRBV2
DNA: TGTGCCAGCACCCCAAGGGCGGGAGGTACCAAAAACATTCAGTACTTC
CDR3: CASTPRAGGTKNIQYF

J: TRBJ2-1
D: TRBD2
size: .
V: TRBV12-3/TRBV12-4
DNA: TGTGCCAGCAGTTTGGAACTTGGCTTTCTAACTAGCGTTTACAATGAGCAGTTCTTC
CDR3: CASSLELGFLTSVYNEQFF

J: TRBJ2-5
D: TRBD2
size: once
V: TRBV20-1
DNA: TGCAGTGCCTGGACTAGCGTCCAAGAGACCCAGTACTTC
CDR3: CSAWTSVQETQYF

J: TRBJ1-2
D: TRBD1
size: .
V: TRBV4-3
DNA: TGCGCCAGCAGCCAAGCCTACACAGGGGGTCGGGATGGCTACACCTTC
CDR3: CASSQAYTGGRDGYTF

J: TRBJ2-3
D: TRBD2
size: .
V: TRBV23-1
DNA: TGCGCCAGCAGTCCCTACTCATCCCTAGCGGGAATCACAGATACGCAGTATTTT
CDR3: CASSPYSSLAGITDTQYF

J: TRBJ2-2
D: TRBD2
size: .
V: TRBV13
DNA: TGTGCCAGCAGCTTAAGATCTAGCGGGAGAGGCGGGGAGCTGTTTTTT
CDR3: CASSLRSSGRGGELFF

J: TRBJ2-1
D: TRBD2
size: .
V: TRBV7-9
DNA: TGTGCCAGCAGCTCTCCCCTAGCGGGAGTTTCAAATGAGCAGTTCTTC
CDR3: CASSSPLAGVSNEQFF

J: TRBJ2-7
D: .
size: few
V: TRBV4-1
DNA: TGCGCCAGCAGCCTCCACGATGTCTCCTACGAGCAGTACTTC
CDR3: CASSLHDVSYEQYF

J: TRBJ1-5
D: .
size: .
V: TRBV6-5
DNA: TGTGCCAGCAGTGCCGGCGGGGAAAATCAGCCCCAGCATTTT
CDR3: CASSAGGENQPQHF

J: TRBJ2-4
D: .
size: .
V: TRBV18
DNA: TGTGCCAGCTCACCACAGACGGTCGTTTTAGCCAAAAACATTCAGTACTTC
CDR3: CASSPQTVVLAKNIQYF

J: TRBJ2-1
D: .
size: .
V: TRBV7-9
DNA: TGTGCCAGCAGCCCGGGACCCACCCGCATTTTGGATGAGCAGTTCTTC
CDR3: CASSPGPTRILDEQFF

J: TRBJ1-1
D: .
size: .
V: TRBV12-3/TRBV12-4
DNA: TGTGCCAGCAGTTTAGGGCCGCTCTTTGAAGCTTTCTTT
CDR3: CASSLGPLFEAFF

J: TRBJ1-5
D: .
size: .
V: TRBV19
DNA: TGTGCCAGTAGCCGAAAGATGTATAGCAATCAGCCCCAGCATTTT
CDR3: CASSRKMYSNQPQHF

J: TRBJ2-7
D: TRBD2
size: .
V: TRBV6-6
DNA: TGTGCCAGCAGTTACCTCGGGGGGAGGTACGAGCAGTACTTC
CDR3: CASSYLGGRYEQYF

J: TRBJ2-7
D: .
size: .
V: TRBV7-9
DNA: TGTGCCAGCAGCCCGGACTTGGATCGGATCTGGGGCGAGCAGTACTTC
CDR3: CASSPDLDRIWGEQYF

J: TRBJ2-7
D: .
size: .
V: TRBV30
DNA: TGTGCCTGGAGTTTCACCGGACCTTCCTACGAGCAGTACTTC
CDR3: CAWSFTGPSYEQYF

J: TRBJ2-1
D: TRBD2
size: .
V: TRBV11-3
DNA: TGTGCCAGCAGCTTGCCGACTAGCGGGGGGGTTTACAATGAGCAGTTCTTC
CDR3: CASSLPTSGGVYNEQFF